The 19 T cell receptor beta chains listed next were all sequenced from one sample in a study of T cell responses to AZD1222 COVID-19 vaccine listed by TCRdb under 2021. The sample's time point label is to be understood as: baseline before first vaccination. Library creation used the immunoSEQ multiplex PCR assay. In TCRdb, the immuneACCESS table is reduced to in-frame sequences with V and J assigned. These tables do not hold every clone; where another copy was compared, an unresolved V gene accounts for under half, and the others remain unexplained. The sample contains about 98,000 clones, 88% of them found a single time. Around 5.8% of the sample is taken by the ten largest. Sequenced here: peripheral blood, sampled on day 0 of AZD1222 vaccination. The origin of the receptors is an adult in good health.

The chain recombines TRBV10-1 with TRBJ2-7; TRBD2 matches at 10 bases. The V segment lost 7 bases and the J segment 0 bases; nucleotides outside the gene matches: 24. Germline V gene data show CDR1 as WNHNN and CDR2 as SYGVQD (reference sequence). The CDR3 spans 21 residues. The CDR3 DNA reads TGCGCCAGCACCTCCGGGCAGGTCGGAAATAACTCTAGCGGGGGCTCCTACGAGCAGTACTTC. It encodes CASTSGQVGNNSSGGSYEQYF.

This clone was counted a few times. V and J are TRBV28 and TRBJ1-2, with a tentative D call TRBD1 (6 bases). Germline V gene data show CDR1 as MDHEN and CDR2 as SYDVKM. This CDR3 contains 18 residues. The ends were cut back, 6 bases at V and 2 bases at J, with 25 bases in the middle. The CDR3 region is CASRAIQGLFRGNYGYTF. CDR3 DNA: TGTGCCAGCAGGGCTATACAGGGACTGTTCAGGGGAAACTATGGCTACACCTTC.

This chain joins TRBV2 and TRBJ2-1; maybe TRBD1 (5 bases). V was trimmed by 6 bases and J by 6 bases, leaving 12 bases between them. The CDR3 length is 13 residues. CDR1 and CDR2 (germline): SNHLY, FYNNEI. Here the CDR3 DNA reads TGTGCCAGCAGGCCAGGGTCGGGCAATGAGCAGTTCTTC. The encoded protein is CASRPGSGNEQFF.

The genes are TRBV27 and TRBJ2-7; TRBD2 is a possible D gene (6 bases). The germline V gene encodes CDR1 MNHEY and CDR2 SMNVEV (reference sequence). The CDR3 length is 14 residues. V lost 5 bases and J lost 4, with 15 bases in between. For the CDR3, the DNA is TGTGCCAGCAGTCAGGGCGGGGCTAAGTACGAGCAGTACTTC. It codes for CASSQGGAKYEQYF.

The rearrangement links TRBV4-1 to TRBJ2-6, with D tentatively TRBD2 (5 bases). CDR1 is MGHRA and CDR2 is YSYEKL in the germline V gene. This CDR3 is 18 amino acids long. V lost 4 bases to trimming and J lost 0 bases, with 16 bases between them. The CDR3 protein is CASSLGEGSFSGANVLTF. In nucleotides, the CDR3 is TGCGCCAGCAGCCTCGGTGAGGGCAGCTTCTCTGGGGCCAACGTCCTGACTTTC.

V and J are TRBV10-3 and TRBJ1-1, with D perhaps matching TRBD1 (5 bases). Germline V CDR1 and CDR2: ENHRY, SYGVKD. The CDR3 has 13 residues. V lost 7 bases and J 3 bases, leaving 12 bases between the germline ends. DNA of the CDR3: TGTGCCATCACAGCACAACAGGACACTGAAGCTTTCTTT. This codes for CAITAQQDTEAFF.

Comment on this clone: The sample contains more than one DNA sequence encoding this CDR3. The chain links TRBV9 to TRBJ2-5, with D possibly matching TRBD1 (6 bases). The CDR3 sequence is 14 residues long. Trimming shortened V by 0 bases and J by 5 bases, and 11 bases separated the two germline ends. The germline CDR1 and CDR2 sequences are SGDLS and YYNGEE. As DNA, the CDR3 is TGTGCCAGCAGCGTAGACGGCAGGGGTGAGACCCAGTACTTC. Translated, it gives CASSVDGRGETQYF. Filled out from reference TRBV9 and TRBJ2-5, the complete variable domain reads DSGVTQTPKHLITATGQRVTLRCSPRSGDLSVYWYQQSLDQGLQFLIQYYNGEERAKGNILERFSAQQFPDLHSELNLSSLELGDSALYFCASSVDGRGETQYFGPGTRLLVL.

This chain's CDR3 is CAIRTDRVSPLHF. DNA of the CDR3: TGTGCCATCAGAACAGACAGGGTTTCACCCCTCCACTTT. This chain connects TRBV10-3 to TRBJ1-6; TRBD1 agrees at 7 bases. This CDR3 region has 13 residues. The V gene's germline CDR1 is ENHRY and CDR2 SYGVKD. V was pared by 6 bases and J by 9 bases, with 5 bases of the junction left unmatched.

V and J are TRBV27 and TRBJ2-5; 8 bases are a match to TRBD2. Germline V gives CDR1 MNHEY, CDR2 SMNVEV (reference sequence). The V segment lost 2 bases and the J segment 4 bases; nucleotides outside the gene matches: 6. This CDR3 has 15 residues. DNA for the CDR3: TGTGCCAGCAGTTTAACCGGGAGGGAGGGAGAGACCCAGTACTTC. Encoded protein: CASSLTGREGETQYF.

The V call is TRBV29-1, the J call TRBJ1-1, with 7 nucleotides matching TRBD1. With 4 bases clipped from V and 0 bases from J, the junction kept 2 bases outside the gene matches. The CDR3 covers 13 residues. CDR1 is SQVTM and CDR2 is ANQGSEA in the germline V gene. This CDR3 is CSVGGTVNTEAFF. CDR3 in DNA: TGCAGCGTTGGCGGGACAGTGAACACTGAAGCTTTCTTT.

The chain links TRBV7-3 to TRBJ2-1, with D possibly TRBD2 on 7 matching bases. From germline, CDR1 is SGHTA and CDR2 FQGTGA. The CDR3 has 14 residues. Trimming shortened V by 2 bases and J by 8 bases, and 13 bases separated the two germline ends. CDR3 DNA sequence: TGTGCCAGCAGCTTAGGTAGGGGGGGATATGAGCAGTTCTTC. Translated, it gives CASSLGRGGYEQFF.

V is TRBV27 and J is TRBJ2-7; D gene unclear. Germline V lookup: CDR1 MNHEY, CDR2 SMNVEV (reference sequence). The V end was cut by 2 bases, the J end by 2 bases, with 10 bases between. The CDR3 extends over 14 amino acids. Here the CDR3 reads CASSLRTDTYEQYF. For the CDR3, the DNA is TGTGCCAGCAGTTTAAGGACGGATACCTACGAGCAGTACTTC.

The chain carries TRBV9 and TRBJ1-2; tentatively, D is TRBD1 (5 bases). V was pared by 0 bases and J by 0 bases, with 6 bases between. From germline, CDR1 is SGDLS and CDR2 YYNGEE. The CDR3 length is 14 residues. The CDR3 here is CASSVEGSNYGYTF. The CDR3 region has the DNA TGTGCCAGCAGCGTAGAGGGGTCTAACTATGGCTACACCTTC.

The genes are TRBV19 and TRBJ2-3, with 9 bases matching TRBD1. The CDR3 totals 15 residues. V lost 5 bases, J lost 4 bases, and 7 bases stayed unmatched. CDR1 and CDR2 from the germline V gene are LNHDA and SQIVND (reference sequence). In DNA form, the CDR3 reads TGTGCCAGTAGTCCGCGGACAGGGGCGGCAGATACGCAGTATTTT. Protein sequence: CASSPRTGAADTQYF.

The rearrangement joins TRBV29-1 to TRBJ1-2, with TRBD1 identical over 10 bases. The CDR3 sequence is 12 residues long. Germline V gene lookup returns CDR1 SQVTM and CDR2 ANQGSEA. The J segment lost 6 bases and the V segment lost 7 bases, leaving 5 bases of the junction unmatched. The CDR3 nucleotides read TGCAGCGGCCTGGACAGGGGGGATGGCTACACCTTC. As protein: CSGLDRGDGYTF.

The J gene is TRBJ2-7, the V gene TRBV15; a possible D gene is TRBD1 (6 bases). The ends were cut back, 0 bases at V and 5 bases at J, with 8 bases in the middle. The CDR3 spans 13 residues. From germline, CDR1 is LNHNV and CDR2 YYDKDF (reference sequence). The CDR3 here is CATSRDRQDEQYF. The CDR3 DNA follows: TGTGCCACCAGCAGAGATCGACAGGACGAGCAGTACTTC.

The rearrangement uses TRBV15 and TRBJ1-5, with a possible D match to TRBD1 (6 bases). This CDR3 region has 16 residues. Germline CDR1 and CDR2: LNHNV and YYDKDF (reference sequence). Trimming pared 2 bases from V and 1 base from J, leaving 12 bases between. The CDR3 protein is CATSRTGSVSNQPQHF. CDR3 nucleotides: TGTGCCACCAGCAGAACAGGGAGCGTGAGCAATCAGCCCCAGCATTTT.

This chain joins TRBV6-1 and TRBJ1-1, with a possible D match to TRBD1 (6 bases). The CDR3 length is 17 residues. Germline loops: CDR1 MNHNS, CDR2 SASEGT. V dropped 3 bases and J dropped 5 bases, with 22 bases sitting between them. CDR3 DNA sequence: TGTGCCAGCAGTGACCTGGGACACGGACGGGGTAGAACTGAAGCTTTCTTT. It encodes CASSDLGHGRGRTEAFF.

To note about this clone: Other DNA sequences from this sample encode an identical CDR3 as well. The chain joins TRBV28 to TRBJ1-5; 8 bases fit TRBD1. Trimming at V came to 5 bases and at J to 4 bases, leaving 4 bases not matched to a gene. CDR3 size: 14 residues. Germline-derived CDR1 and CDR2 are MDHEN and SYDVKM. Here the CDR3 DNA reads TGTGCCAGCAGTACAGGGGGAGGAAATCAGCCCCAGCATTTT. Its translation: CASSTGGGNQPQHF.